This TCR beta chain was found in a study of control samples from healthy donors and cancer patients. TCRdb's table, derived via immunoSEQ multiplex PCR, lists solely in-frame clones and lacks some. The sample comprises tens of thousands of clones, roughly 89% of which are singletons, and 1.9% rests with the top ten. From germline, CDR1 is SGHRS and CDR2 YFSETQ. The V segment lost 0 bases and the J segment 12 bases; nucleotides outside the gene matches: 6. The CDR3 length is 14 residues. This chain connects TRBV5-1 to TRBJ2-7, with TRBD2 matching 13 bases. This clonotype originated in a woman aged 60-70 years with head and neck cancer. The sequenced sample was PBMCs. The CDR3 coding sequence is TGCGCCAGCAGCTTGGACGGACTAGCGGGAGCGAGGTACTTC. Translated, it gives CASSLDGLAGARYF.